These 17 T cell receptor beta chains were all obtained from the same sample, sequenced in a study of control samples from healthy donors and cancer patients. Assay used: immunoSEQ multiplex PCR; TCRdb lists only in-frame clones, some missing. The sample consists of 100,000 or so clones, roughly 90% of them appearing once. Sequenced sample: blood. All receptors derive from a woman in her twenties or thirties in good health.

The chain recombines TRBV6-5 with TRBJ1-2, with TRBD1 matching over 12 bases. Germline values: CDR1 MNHEY, CDR2 SVGAGI. After removal of 8 bases from V and 6 bases from J, the junction contained 4 bases not matched to a gene. The CDR3 is 13 amino acids. The CDR3 DNA follows: TGTGCCAGCCGGGACAGGGGGCCCGATGGCTACACCTTC. Encoded protein: CASRDRGPDGYTF.

This clone was observed a single time. The CDR3 coding sequence is TGTGCCAGTAGTAAAGCCGGGAGGAACAATGAGCAGTTCTTC. This gives the protein CASSKAGRNNEQFF. This sequence joins TRBV19 and TRBJ2-1, with 7 bases fitting TRBD2. Germline V CDR1 and CDR2: LNHDA, SQIVND (reference sequence). V trimming: 4 bases; J trimming: 5 bases; junction bases outside the gene matches: 5. This CDR3 has 14 amino acids.

The gene calls are TRBV6-5 and TRBJ1-2; 7 bases are shared with TRBD1. J was trimmed by 0 bases and V by 5 bases; bases with no gene match: 3. Germline V gene lookup returns CDR1 MNHEY and CDR2 SVGAGI. There are 14 residues in the CDR3. CDR3 loop: CASSKDRTNYGYTF. In DNA form, the CDR3 reads TGTGCCAGCAGTAAGGACAGGACTAACTATGGCTACACCTTC.

This sequence joins TRBV18 and TRBJ1-4; 7 positions agree with TRBD1. The V gene's germline CDR1 is KGHSH and CDR2 LQKENI. This CDR3 region has 15 residues. J was trimmed by 3 bases and V by 1 base; bases with no gene match: 2. The CDR3 here is CASSPRDSSNEKLFF. The CDR3 nucleotides are TGTGCCAGCTCACCACGGGACAGTTCTAATGAAAAACTGTTTTTT.

The chain carries TRBV19 and TRBJ1-2; D might be TRBD1 (5 bases). Germline V gene data show CDR1 as LNHDA and CDR2 as SQIVND (reference sequence). This CDR3 is built from 15 residues. The V gene lost 2 bases and the J gene lost 5 bases, with 15 bases spanning the gap. Here the CDR3 DNA reads TGTGCCAGTAGTATACAATCGGGGGGTCGGTATGGCTACACCTTC. The encoded protein is CASSIQSGGRYGYTF.

This sequence joins TRBV18 and TRBJ1-3, with D possibly TRBD1 on 5 matching bases. The CDR3 is 13 residues long. Trimming pared 6 bases from V and 4 bases from J, leaving 10 bases between. The V gene's germline CDR1 is KGHSH and CDR2 LQKENI. This CDR3 reads CASSPTAGNTIYF. The CDR3 bases are TGTGCCAGCTCGCCGACAGCAGGAAACACCATATATTTT.

The chain joins TRBV11-2 to TRBJ1-5; tentatively, D is TRBD1 (6 bases). Germline values: CDR1 SGHAT, CDR2 FQNNGV. The CDR3 covers 16 residues. Deletions cut 5 bases from V and 3 bases from J, with 17 bases between. For the CDR3, the DNA is TGTGCCAGCAGCCTTGTATCAGGGGCGCACAATCAGCCCCAGCATTTT. The encoded protein is CASSLVSGAHNQPQHF.

As concerns this clone: Within the sample, other DNA sequences also encode this same CDR3. This chain joins TRBV9 and TRBJ2-3; the match to TRBD2 covers 12 bases. V was clipped by 6 bases and J by 5 bases; unmatched bases: 10. The germline V gene has CDR1 SGDLS and CDR2 YYNGEE. This CDR3 has 16 amino acids. Here the CDR3 reads CASTETSGRAKDTQYF. Here the CDR3 DNA reads TGTGCCAGCACCGAGACTAGCGGGAGAGCCAAAGATACGCAGTATTTT.

The J gene is TRBJ1-5, the V gene TRBV30, with 11 bases aligning to TRBD1. The CDR3 has 14 residues. Germline V gives CDR1 GTSNPN, CDR2 SVGIG (reference sequence). V was clipped by 3 bases and J by 7 bases; unmatched bases: 5. The CDR3 sequence: CAWRGQGARQPQHF. CDR3 coding DNA: TGTGCCTGGAGAGGACAGGGGGCAAGACAGCCCCAGCATTTT.

V usage is TRBV24-1 and J usage is TRBJ2-3; 9 nucleotides match TRBD2. Germline CDR1 reads KGHDR; CDR2 reads SFDVKD. The length of the CDR3 is 18 residues. Losses at the gene ends were 1 base for V and 1 base for J; bases not matched to a gene: 8. The CDR3 protein is CATSDFSGGFRGTDTQYF. The CDR3 coding sequence is TGTGCCACCAGTGATTTTAGCGGGGGATTTCGGGGCACAGATACGCAGTATTTT.

The J gene is TRBJ2-5, the V gene TRBV10-3; 10 positions agree with TRBD1. The ends lost 2 bases at V and 2 bases at J; junction bases unmatched: 11. CDR1 and CDR2 from the germline V gene are ENHRY and SYGVKD. The CDR3 totals 18 residues. The CDR3, as DNA: TGTGCCATCAGTGAGCCAAACCTCGGACAGGGGGTACAAGAGACCCAGTACTTC. This translates into CAISEPNLGQGVQETQYF.

The chain recombines TRBV13 with TRBJ2-1; TRBD2 aligns across 9 bases. The CDR3 is made up of 15 amino acids. Trimming cost V 3 bases and J 6 bases; bases outside gene matches: 6. Germline V gene sequence: CDR1 PRHDT, CDR2 FYEKMQ (reference sequence). The CDR3 loop is CASSFAGGGANEQFF. DNA of the CDR3: TGTGCCAGCAGCTTCGCGGGCGGGGGGGCCAATGAGCAGTTCTTC.

This clone has just one count. This sequence joins TRBV24-1 and TRBJ1-1; TRBD1 might be the D (6 bases). CDR3 length equals 15 residues. Germline V gene sequence: CDR1 KGHDR, CDR2 SFDVKD. V gave up 0 bases and J gave up 4 bases, with 11 bases separating them. CDR3 sequence (DNA): TGTGCCACCAGTGATTTGAACCGGGGGCGCACTGAAGCTTTCTTT. Its translation is CATSDLNRGRTEAFF.

J is TRBJ1-1 and V is TRBV7-2; the match to TRBD1 covers 7 bases. V shed 0 bases, J shed 4 bases, and the junction held 5 bases outside the gene matches. The germline CDR1 and CDR2 sequences are SGHTA and FQGNSA. The CDR3 is 15 residues long. CDR3 region: CASSLALTGRTEAFF. As DNA, the CDR3 is TGTGCCAGCAGCTTAGCGCTGACAGGGCGCACTGAAGCTTTCTTT.

The chain links TRBV5-1 to TRBJ1-4; D remains ambiguous. The V gene's germline CDR1 is SGHRS and CDR2 YFSETQ. This CDR3 comprises 16 residues. Trimming removed 0 bases at V and 0 bases at J, with 9 bases between. CDR3 DNA sequence: TGCGCCAGCAGCTTGGGAGATATGACAACTAATGAAAAACTGTTTTTT. Amino acid sequence: CASSLGDMTTNEKLFF.

The table lists this clone with a few counts. This chain links TRBV6-2 or TRBV6-3 with TRBJ1-4; D gene uncertain. V lost 6 bases and J lost 5, with 7 bases in between. The CDR3 sequence is 12 residues long. Per the germline V gene, CDR1 is MNHEY and CDR2 is SVGEGT. As DNA, the CDR3 is TGTGCCAGCAGCCCCGTCAATGAAAAACTGTTTTTT. It translates to CASSPVNEKLFF.

The chain carries TRBV12-3 or TRBV12-4 and TRBJ2-5, with D hard to call. The CDR3 is made up of 11 amino acids. Trimming stripped 6 bases from V and 2 bases from J, with 4 bases between. The CDR3 coding sequence is TGTGCCAGCAGCCTACAAGAGACCCAGTACTTC. It specifies CASSLQETQYF.